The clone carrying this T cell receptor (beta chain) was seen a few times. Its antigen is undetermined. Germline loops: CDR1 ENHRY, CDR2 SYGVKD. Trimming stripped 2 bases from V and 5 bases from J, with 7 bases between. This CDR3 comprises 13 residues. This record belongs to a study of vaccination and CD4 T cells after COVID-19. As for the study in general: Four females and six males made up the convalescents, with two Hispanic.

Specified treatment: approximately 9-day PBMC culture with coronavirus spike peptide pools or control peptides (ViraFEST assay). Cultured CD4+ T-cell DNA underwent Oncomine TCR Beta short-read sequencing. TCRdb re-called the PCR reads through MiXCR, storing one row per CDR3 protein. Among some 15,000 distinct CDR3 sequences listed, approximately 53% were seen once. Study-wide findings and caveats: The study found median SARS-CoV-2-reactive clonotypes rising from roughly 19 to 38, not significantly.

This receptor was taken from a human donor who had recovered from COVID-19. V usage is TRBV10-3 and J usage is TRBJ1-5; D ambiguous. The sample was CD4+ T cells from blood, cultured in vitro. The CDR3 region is CAISEEEDQPQHF. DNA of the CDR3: TGTGCCATCAGTGAGGAGGAGGATCAGCCCCAGCATTTT.